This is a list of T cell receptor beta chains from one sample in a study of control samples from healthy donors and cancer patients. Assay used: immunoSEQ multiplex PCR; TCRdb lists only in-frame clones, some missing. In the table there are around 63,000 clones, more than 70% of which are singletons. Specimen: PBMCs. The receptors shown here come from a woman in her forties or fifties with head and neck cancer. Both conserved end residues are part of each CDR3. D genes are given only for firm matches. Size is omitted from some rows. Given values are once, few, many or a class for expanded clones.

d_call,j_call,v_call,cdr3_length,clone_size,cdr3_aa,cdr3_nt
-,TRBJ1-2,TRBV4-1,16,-,CASSIHGSRGNYGYTF,TGCGCCAGCAGCATTCACGGGAGCCGAGGGAACTATGGCTACACCTTC
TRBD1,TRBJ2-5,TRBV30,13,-,CAWSGQGVETQYF,TGTGCCTGGAGTGGACAGGGGGTTGAGACCCAGTACTTC
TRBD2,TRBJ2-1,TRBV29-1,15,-,CSVERLAAEGFEQFF,TGCAGCGTTGAACGACTAGCGGCCGAAGGGTTTGAGCAGTTCTTC
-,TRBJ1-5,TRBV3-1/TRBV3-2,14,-,CASSQSLINQPQHF,TGTGCCAGCAGCCAATCCCTTATTAATCAGCCCCAGCATTTT
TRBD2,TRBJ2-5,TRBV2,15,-,CASSWTSGVQETQYF,TGTGCCAGCAGCTGGACTAGCGGGGTTCAAGAGACCCAGTACTTC
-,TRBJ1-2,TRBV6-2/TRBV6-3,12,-,CASSFTGYGYTF,TGTGCCAGCAGTTTTACAGGTTATGGCTACACCTTC
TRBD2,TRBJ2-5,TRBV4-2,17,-,CASSQDLASGNQETQYF,TGTGCCAGCAGCCAAGATTTGGCTAGCGGGAACCAAGAGACCCAGTACTTC
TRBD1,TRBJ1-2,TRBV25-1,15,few,CASSEPNRGLGGYTF,TGTGCCAGCAGTGAACCCAACAGGGGTTTGGGTGGCTACACCTTC
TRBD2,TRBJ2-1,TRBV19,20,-,CASSNPGLAGGQSSYNEQFF,TGTGCCAGTAGTAACCCGGGACTAGCGGGGGGCCAAAGCTCCTACAATGAGCAGTTCTTC
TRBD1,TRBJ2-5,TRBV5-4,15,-,CASSLPAGGQETQYF,TGTGCCAGCAGCTTGCCGGCAGGGGGCCAAGAGACCCAGTACTTC
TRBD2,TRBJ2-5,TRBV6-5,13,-,CASDRWGGETQYF,TGTGCCAGCGACCGATGGGGGGGGGAGACCCAGTACTTC
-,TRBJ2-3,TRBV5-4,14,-,CASSLDPALDTQYF,TGTGCCAGCAGCTTGGATCCAGCGCTAGATACGCAGTATTTT
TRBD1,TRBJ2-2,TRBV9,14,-,CATPGQANTGELFF,TGTGCCACCCCCGGACAGGCGAACACCGGGGAGCTGTTTTTT
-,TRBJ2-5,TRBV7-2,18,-,CASSLAHIEGLRRETQYF,TGTGCCAGCAGCTTAGCGCATATAGAGGGGCTACGGCGAGAGACCCAGTACTTC
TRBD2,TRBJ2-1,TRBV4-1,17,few,CASSQDTSGAQDNEQFF,TGCGCCAGCAGCCAAGACACTAGCGGGGCCCAGGACAATGAGCAGTTCTTC
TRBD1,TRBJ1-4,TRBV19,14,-,CANFKGATHEKLFF,TGTGCCAACTTCAAGGGGGCCACTCATGAAAAACTGTTTTTT
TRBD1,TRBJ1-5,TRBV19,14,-,CANKQGTSGQPQHF,TGTGCCAATAAACAGGGGACTTCGGGACAGCCCCAGCATTTT
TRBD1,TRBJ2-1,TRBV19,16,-,CASNATGAVRWDEQFF,TGTGCCAGTAACGCGACAGGGGCCGTTAGGTGGGATGAGCAGTTCTTC
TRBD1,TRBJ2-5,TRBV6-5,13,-,CASSRGQQETQYF,TGTGCCAGCAGCAGGGGACAGCAAGAGACCCAGTACTTC
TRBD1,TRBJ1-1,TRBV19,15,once,CASTTQDRVGTEAFF,TGTGCCAGTACGACACAGGACAGGGTAGGGACTGAAGCTTTCTTT
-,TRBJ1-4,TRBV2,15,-,CASSGRGGWGEKLFF,TGTGCCAGCAGTGGAAGGGGCGGCTGGGGTGAAAAACTGTTTTTT
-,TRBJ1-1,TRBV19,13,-,CASTNRRHSGAFF,TGTGCCAGTACCAATCGGCGGCACTCAGGGGCTTTCTTT
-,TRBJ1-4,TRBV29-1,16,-,CSVESTNPATNEKLFF,TGCAGCGTTGAATCTACCAACCCAGCAACTAATGAAAAACTGTTTTTT
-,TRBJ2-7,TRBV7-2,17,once,CASSFSGTSLSSYEQYF,TGTGCCAGCAGCTTCTCCGGGACCTCCTTATCCTCCTACGAGCAGTACTTC
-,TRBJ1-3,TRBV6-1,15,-,CASSEEVAVQNTIYF,TGTGCCAGCAGTGAAGAGGTGGCAGTTCAAAACACCATATATTTT
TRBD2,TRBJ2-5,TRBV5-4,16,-,CASTKTSGGRRETQYF,TGTGCCAGCACCAAGACTAGCGGGGGCCGGAGAGAGACCCAGTACTTC
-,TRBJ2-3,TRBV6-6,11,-,CASARVDTQYF,TGTGCCAGCGCCCGGGTCGATACGCAGTATTTT
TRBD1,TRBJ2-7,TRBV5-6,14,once,CASSSTGATYEQYF,TGTGCCAGCAGCTCGACAGGGGCTACCTACGAGCAGTACTTC
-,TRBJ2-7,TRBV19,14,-,CASSTRGGFYEQYF,TGTGCCAGTAGTACCCGAGGCGGGTTCTACGAGCAGTACTTC
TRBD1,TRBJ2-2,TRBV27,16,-,CASSLSGTGVPGELFF,TGTGCCAGCAGTTTATCCGGGACAGGGGTTCCCGGGGAGCTGTTTTTT
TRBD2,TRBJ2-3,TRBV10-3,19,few,CAISESGTSGGAYTDTQYF,TGTGCCATCAGTGAGTCTGGGACTAGCGGGGGAGCTTACACAGATACGCAGTATTTT
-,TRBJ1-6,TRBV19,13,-,CASSGGGNSPLHF,TGTGCCAGTAGTGGAGGGGGGAATTCACCCCTCCACTTT
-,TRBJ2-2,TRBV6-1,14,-,CASSEMQNTGELFF,TGTGCCAGCAGTGAAATGCAGAACACCGGGGAGCTGTTTTTT
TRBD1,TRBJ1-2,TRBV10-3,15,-,CAISESITGGFGYTF,TGTGCCATCAGTGAGTCGATAACAGGGGGGTTTGGCTACACCTTC
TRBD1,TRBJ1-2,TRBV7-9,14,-,CASSSGGQDYGYTF,TGTGCCAGCAGCTCAGGGGGACAGGACTATGGCTACACCTTC
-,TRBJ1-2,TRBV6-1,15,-,CASSEVGGSNYGYTF,TGTGCCAGCAGTGAAGTGGGGGGGAGCAACTATGGCTACACCTTC
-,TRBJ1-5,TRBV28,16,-,CASSTHGGFSNQPQHF,TGTGCCAGCAGTACCCATGGGGGCTTTAGCAATCAGCCCCAGCATTTT
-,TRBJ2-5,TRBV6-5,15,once,CASSPRGPQEETQYF,TGTGCCAGCAGTCCACGGGGACCTCAGGAAGAGACCCAGTACTTC